The present T cell receptor (beta chain) was sequenced within a study of T cell responses to AZD1222 COVID-19 vaccine. Whole-study context: Second-dose timings of about 4 or about 12 weeks were pooled. Overall study findings and caveats: The donors showed a predominance of white British ancestry and of females, with possible underestimation of clonal diversity. Among spike-specific TCRs, nearly half reportedly target unmutated variant regions.

The CDR3 totals 20 residues. The germline V gene encodes CDR1 MNHEY and CDR2 SVGEGT. The ends were cut back, 0 bases at V and 0 bases at J, with 18 bases in the middle. The protocol was immunoSEQ multiplex PCR, while the TCRdb copy is restricted to in-frame clones and leaves out a portion. Of about 110,000 clones listed, around 80% are singletons. This clone was seen a few times. The antigen remains undetermined. This TCR was sampled from an adult in good health. The gene calls are TRBV6-2 or TRBV6-3 and TRBJ2-6, with D possibly matching TRBD1 (6 bases). The material sequenced was peripheral blood, taken on day 0 of AZD1222 vaccination. CDR3 coding DNA: TGTGCCAGCAGTTACTCGATCACCCGGGACACGCTCTCTGGGGCCAACGTCCTGACTTTC. Encoded protein: CASSYSITRDTLSGANVLTF.